Described below is a single T cell receptor beta chain sequence and its context. Its antigen is undetermined. The source of the sample is a study of HIV-infected patients and healthy controls. Whole-study results and caveats: Healthy control repertoires had roughly threefold more distinct CDR3s than untreated HIV+ repertoires, and higher Shannon diversity. During therapy, HIV-associated CDR3s fell significantly in frequency, while CMV-associated CDR3s did not change significantly.

CDR3 size: 14 residues. V lost 8 bases to trimming and J lost 0 bases, with 11 bases between them. The germline V gene encodes CDR1 MDHEN and CDR2 SYDVKM. Reverse transcription used about 500 ng RNA and constant-region primers for alpha and beta. Using multiplexing indices, alpha and beta chain libraries were generated apart by chain-specific third strand synthesis. The library got P5 and P7 elements plus a second index, then a roughly 22-cycle PCR. TCRdb ran MiXCR on the 5' RACE reads and lists one entry per CDR3 protein. The sample lists about 10,000 distinct CDR3 sequences, 7% to 9% occurring once. All unsorted peripheral T cells were captured because whole blood was used without fractionation. Peripheral blood, 2 to 3 ml, was drawn for RNA extraction.

Sample: blood. The V call is TRBV28, the J call TRBJ1-5; no firm D call. The clonotype originates from an adult in good health. The CDR3 sequence is CASRLAGSNQPQHF. The CDR3 region has the DNA TGTGCCAGCCGACTGGCTGGTAGCAATCAGCCCCAGCATTTT.